Following are 18 T cell receptor beta chains from one sample sequenced in a study of prognosis after radiotherapy for stage I lung cancer. Two-round multiplex PCR on genomic DNA was the method by which TCR beta CDR3 was amplified. First-round PCR, the initial amplification, used primers specific to each TRBV and TRBJ gene. TCRdb re-analysed the multiplex PCR reads in MiXCR, keeping a single row per CDR3 protein. The table records some 35,000 distinct CDR3 sequences, around a third of them present only once. The sample was PBMCs, taken before or after stereotactic body radiation therapy (not recorded which). The receptors derive from a donor at least 50 years old with non-small cell lung cancer.

The CDR3 sequence is CASSAFQGSADTQYF. The DNA of the CDR3 is TGTGCCAGCAGCGCGTTCCAGGGCTCCGCAGATACGCAGTATTTT. The V call is TRBV11-3, the J call TRBJ2-3, with D possibly matching TRBD1 (5 bases). The V end lost 5 bases, the J end lost 4 bases, and 16 bases lay between the germline ends. The CDR3 is 15 residues long. The germline V gene encodes CDR1 SGHNT and CDR2 YENEEA.

This clonotype occurred many times. The V gene is TRBV28, the J gene TRBJ1-3; a possible D gene is TRBD1 (5 bases). Germline V gene sequence: CDR1 MDHEN, CDR2 SYDVKM. The CDR3 length is 17 residues. Trimming removed 10 bases at V and 0 bases at J, with 22 bases between. CDR3 sequence (DNA): TGTGCCACCCGGCCCCAGGGCCTGTATGACTCTGGAAACACCATATATTTT. This translates into CATRPQGLYDSGNTIYF. The whole variable domain, filled in from reference TRBV28 and TRBJ1-3, reads DVKVTQSSRYLVKRTGEKVFLECVQDMDHENMFWYRQDPGLGLRLIYFSYDVKMKEKGDIPEGYSVSREKKERFSLILESASTNQTSMYLCATRPQGLYDSGNTIYFGEGSWLTVV.

This clonotype was recorded only once. The chain carries TRBV2 and TRBJ1-2, with 9 bases aligning to TRBD1. CDR3 size: 13 residues. The V segment lost 5 bases and the J segment 4 bases; nucleotides outside the gene matches: 2. The germline CDR1 and CDR2 sequences are SNHLY and FYNNEI. The CDR3 here is CASSPGQGYGYTF. The CDR3 bases are TGTGCCAGCAGTCCGGGACAGGGCTATGGCTACACCTTC.

V is TRBV12-3 or TRBV12-4 and J is TRBJ2-7, with 8 bases identical to TRBD2. The CDR3 runs to 15 residues. Trimming removed 6 bases from V and 2 bases from J; junction bases left unmatched: 9. CDR3 nucleotide sequence: TGTGCCAGCAGCTTGACTAGCGTGGGAACCTACGAGCAGTACTTC. Amino acid sequence: CASSLTSVGTYEQYF.

This clonotype was detected many times. This chain's CDR3 is CASSPRETQYF. As DNA, the CDR3 is TGTGCCAGCTCACCACGAGAGACCCAGTACTTC. The chain joins TRBV18 to TRBJ2-5; unclear D gene. Trimming shortened V by 1 base and J by 4 bases, and 1 base separated the two germline ends. Looked up from germline, CDR1 is KGHSH and CDR2 is LQKENI. The CDR3 spans 11 residues.

There are many counts of this clonotype. This sequence joins TRBV9 and TRBJ2-7, with 7 nucleotides matching TRBD1. V shed 0 bases, J shed 1 base, and the junction held 4 bases outside the gene matches. Germline assignment: CDR1 SGDLS and CDR2 YYNGEE. The CDR3 totals 15 residues. CDR3 DNA: TGTGCCAGCAGCGTAGGAACAGGGGTGTCCTACGAGCAGTACTTC. As protein: CASSVGTGVSYEQYF.

This clonotype was counted ten times or more. The genes are TRBV7-6 and TRBJ2-7, with 9 bases that match TRBD1. CDR1 and CDR2 from the germline V gene are SGHVS and FNYEAQ. With V trimmed by 5 bases and J by 2 bases, 4 bases remained unmatched. This CDR3 region has 14 residues. CDR3 sequence (DNA): TGTGCCAGCAGCCCGGGACAGGGCGCCTACGAGCAGTACTTC. The encoded protein is CASSPGQGAYEQYF.

The V call is TRBV11-3, the J call TRBJ2-1; 8 bases line up with TRBD2. The CDR3 sequence is 15 residues long. The junction had 9 bases not matched to a gene; V was cut back by 5 bases and J by 6 bases. Germline V gene sequence: CDR1 SGHNT, CDR2 YENEEA. DNA for the CDR3: TGTGCCAGCAGCCGCCTCCGGGAGGGTGTCAATGAGCAGTTCTTC. This gives the protein CASSRLREGVNEQFF. The complete variable domain, with remaining parts taken from reference TRBV11-3 and TRBJ2-1, reads EAGVVQSPRYKIIEKKQPVAFWCNPISGHNTLYWYLQNLGQGPELLIRYENEEAVDDSQLPKDRFSAERLKGVDSTLKIQPAELGDSAVYLCASSRLREGVNEQFFGPGTRLTVL.

This chain connects TRBV28 to TRBJ2-7; D is possibly TRBD1 (6 bases). Germline CDR1 is MDHEN and CDR2 is SYDVKM. The CDR3 totals 15 residues. Trimming pared 1 base from V and 3 bases from J, leaving 13 bases between. This CDR3 is CASSLSGTPYYEQYF. In DNA, the CDR3 is TGTGCCAGCAGTTTATCCGGGACACCCTACTACGAGCAGTACTTC.

This clonotype was observed a handful of times. This chain connects TRBV9 to TRBJ2-7, with D perhaps matching TRBD2 (5 bases). This CDR3 spans 15 amino acids. The ends were cut back, 4 bases at V and 0 bases at J, with 14 bases in the middle. CDR1 SGDLS and CDR2 YYNGEE come from the germline V gene. The CDR3 DNA sequence: TGTGCCAGCAGCCCTGCCGGGGTGTCCTCCTACGAGCAGTACTTC. Protein product: CASSPAGVSSYEQYF.

This clonotype has at least ten counts. The chain joins TRBV20-1 to TRBJ2-6; a possible D gene is TRBD1 (6 bases). The CDR3 runs to 17 residues. Germline V gene data show CDR1 as DFQATT and CDR2 as SNEGSKA (reference sequence). Trimming shortened V by 3 bases and J by 0 bases, and 15 bases separated the two germline ends. CDR3 DNA sequence: TGCAGTGCTAGTCCAGGGGTTTTAGGCTCTGGGGCCAACGTCCTGACTTTC. It codes for CSASPGVLGSGANVLTF.

This clonotype was observed many times. J is TRBJ1-1 and V is TRBV12-3 or TRBV12-4; D possibly corresponds to TRBD1 (5 bases). V gave up 4 bases and J gave up 6 bases, with 12 bases separating them. This CDR3 is built from 13 residues. The chain's CDR3 is CASSWRGVAEAFF. As DNA, the CDR3 is TGTGCCAGCAGTTGGAGGGGCGTCGCTGAAGCTTTCTTT.

Points on this clonotype: This is likely an artifact of a read error, given a far larger clone one base away. This chain links TRBV6-8 with TRBJ1-2; D perhaps matches TRBD1 (6 bases). The CDR3 extends over 19 amino acids. V was trimmed by 0 bases and J by 0 bases, leaving 20 bases between them. CDR1 is MNHGY and CDR2 is SAAAGT in the germline V gene. The CDR3 spells CASSYSSLPGHYTNYGYTF. CDR3 nucleotides: TGTGCCAGCAGTTACTCGTCATTACCGGGACACTACACTAACTATGGCTACACCTTC.

This clonotype came up many times. The chain has TRBV6-1 and TRBJ1-1; D gene unclear. V lost 7 bases and J 1 base, leaving 10 bases between the germline ends. CDR3 length equals 13 residues. CDR1 and CDR2 from the germline V gene are MNHNS and SASEGT. The chain's CDR3 is CASTLYQNTEAFF. CDR3 nucleotide sequence: TGTGCCAGCACCTTATATCAGAACACTGAAGCTTTCTTT.

This clonotype was detected ten times or more. V gene TRBV7-2 combines with J gene TRBJ2-7; 11 positions match TRBD1. Trimming removed 6 bases from V and 2 bases from J; junction bases left unmatched: 3. Germline lookup yields CDR1 SGHTA and CDR2 FQGNSA. This CDR3 is 14 amino acids long. CDR3 sequence reads: CASSSDRGPYEQYF. DNA of the CDR3: TGTGCCAGCAGTTCGGACAGGGGGCCCTACGAGCAGTACTTC.

This clonotype occurred many times. The CDR3: CASSLTGLIQNEQFF. CDR3 in DNA: TGTGCCAGCAGTTTAACGGGACTCATACAAAATGAGCAGTTCTTC. The rearrangement links TRBV12-3 or TRBV12-4 to TRBJ2-1; weak D call: TRBD2 (6 bases). This CDR3 region has 15 residues. The V end was cut by 2 bases, the J end by 7 bases, with 15 bases between.

This clonotype was observed at least ten times. This sequence joins TRBV2 and TRBJ2-7, with D possibly TRBD1 on 6 matching bases. Germline CDR1 and CDR2: SNHLY and FYNNEI. CDR3 length: 14 amino acids. Trimming took 6 bases from V and 3 from J, leaving 15 bases between them. CDR3 region: CASRLSGHSYEQYF. As DNA, the CDR3 is TGTGCCAGCAGGCTTTCGGGACATAGCTACGAGCAGTACTTC.

This clonotype was counted many times. The chain has TRBV19 and TRBJ2-1; D uncertain. The CDR3 runs 14 residues. Trimming took 3 bases from V and 5 from J, leaving 11 bases between them. CDR1 is LNHDA, CDR2 SQIVND, per germline (reference sequence). The CDR3 is CASSIDPSHNEQFF. The CDR3, as DNA: TGTGCCAGTAGTATTGACCCATCGCACAATGAGCAGTTCTTC.